What follows are 32 T cell receptor beta chains derived from one specimen sequenced in a study of cytomegalovirus exposure and HLA in healthy donors. PCR involved 60 Vbeta and 13 Jbeta primers. The assay was immunoSEQ multiplex PCR, and TCRdb's table has in-frame clones only and misses some. The top ten hold roughly 2% of the sample, which has about 190,000 clones, roughly 80% seen once. Sequencing was performed on PBMCs. The receptors derive from a woman aged 30 to 39 in good health and CMV-seropositive.

A few counts support this clone. The chain couples TRBV7-2 to TRBJ2-5; TRBD2 is a possible D gene (5 bases). Germline-derived CDR1 and CDR2 are SGHTA and FQGNSA. The CDR3 consists of 15 residues. The ends were cut back, 2 bases at V and 1 base at J, with 11 bases in the middle. As DNA, the CDR3 is TGTGCCAGCAGCTTATTCCGCGCGGGCCAAGAGACCCAGTACTTC. Translating it yields CASSLFRAGQETQYF.

The chain uses TRBV2 and TRBJ2-5; possible D gene TRBD1, 5 bases. Germline assignment: CDR1 SNHLY and CDR2 FYNNEI. Trimming stripped 7 bases from V and 2 bases from J, with 14 bases between. This CDR3 contains 14 residues. CDR3 nucleotides: TGTGCCAGCAACCTAAACAGGAATCAAGAGACCCAGTACTTC. Amino acids: CASNLNRNQETQYF.

This clone turned up a few times. The chain is built from TRBV27 and TRBJ1-5; D possibly corresponds to TRBD1 (5 bases). The V gene lost 1 base and the J gene lost 7 bases, with 14 bases spanning the gap. This CDR3 comprises 15 residues. The germline V gene encodes CDR1 MNHEY and CDR2 SMNVEV (reference sequence). CDR3 DNA: TGTGCCAGCAGTTTATACTCAGGGTTGGGACAGCCCCAGCATTTT. Residues: CASSLYSGLGQPQHF.

This chain uses TRBV27 with TRBJ2-7; 8 nucleotides align to TRBD1. Trimming removed 5 bases from V and 2 bases from J; junction bases left unmatched: 8. CDR1 and CDR2 (germline): MNHEY, SMNVEV (reference sequence). The CDR3 is made up of 15 amino acids. The chain's CDR3 is CASSTIGQGTYEQYF. CDR3 bases: TGTGCCAGCAGTACCATTGGACAGGGTACCTACGAGCAGTACTTC.

This clone was recorded once. At the DNA level, this CDR3 is encoded by other sequences in the same sample as well. The CDR3 sequence is CASSPRLAGAHEQYF. CDR3 sequence (DNA): TGTGCCAGCAGCCCACGACTAGCGGGAGCCCACGAGCAGTACTTC. The chain employs TRBV7-3 and TRBJ2-7; 12 bases map to TRBD2. The CDR3 runs 15 residues. Germline V gene lookup returns CDR1 SGHTA and CDR2 FQGTGA. Unmatched junction bases numbered 7, after V lost 5 bases and J lost 5 bases. The variable domain in full, completed from reference TRBV7-3 and TRBJ2-7, reads GAGVSQTPSNKVTEKGKYVELRCDPISGHTALYWYRQSLGQGPEFLIYFQGTGAADDSGLPNDRFFAVRPEGSVSTLKIQRTERGDSAVYLCASSPRLAGAHEQYFGPGTRLTVT.

The CDR3 protein is CASSLTTSGLSSSSYEQYF. The CDR3 nucleotides read TGTGCCAGCAGCTTAACTACTAGCGGCCTCTCCTCTAGCTCCTACGAGCAGTACTTC. The chain combines TRBV7-4 with TRBJ2-7, with 8 bases matching TRBD2. CDR1 SGHVT and CDR2 SQSDAQ come from the germline V gene. The CDR3 is 19 amino acids. The V and J ends lost 2 bases and 0 bases, in that order; junction bases with no gene match: 15.

In this sample, this clone turned up once. This chain uses TRBV2 with TRBJ2-1; 11 bases are a match to TRBD2. The CDR3 spans 14 residues. Per germline, CDR1 SNHLY and CDR2 FYNNEI. V lost 5 bases and J lost 4; bases outside the gene matches: 1. The CDR3 coding sequence is TGTGCCAGCAGTACTAGCGGGAGTTACAATGAGCAGTTCTTC. Amino acid sequence: CASSTSGSYNEQFF.

The V call is TRBV6-6, the J call TRBJ2-5; D is perhaps TRBD1 (6 bases). V was trimmed by 6 bases and J by 5 bases, leaving 13 bases between them. The CDR3 extends over 13 amino acids. Per germline, CDR1 MNHNY and CDR2 SVGAGI (reference sequence). The CDR3 loop is CASSATGLETQYF. The CDR3 DNA follows: TGTGCCAGCAGCGCCACAGGGTTGGAGACCCAGTACTTC.

The chain carries TRBV5-6 and TRBJ1-5; D unclear. Germline CDR1 is SGHDT and CDR2 is YYEEEE. V dropped 2 bases and J dropped 4 bases, with 13 bases sitting between them. CDR3 length: 15 amino acids. CDR3 in amino acids: CASSFRAGVNQPQHF. The DNA for the CDR3 is TGTGCCAGCAGCTTTAGGGCCGGGGTGAATCAGCCCCAGCATTTT. Full variable domain (remainder filled in from reference TRBV5-6 and TRBJ1-5): DAGVTQSPTHLIKTRGQQVTLRCSPKSGHDTVSWYQQALGQGPQFIFQYYEEEERQRGNFPDRFSGHQFPNYSSELNVNALLLGDSALYLCASSFRAGVNQPQHFGDGTRLSIL.

This chain joins TRBV7-2 and TRBJ2-7; 7 positions agree with TRBD2. J gave up 2 bases and V 5 bases, and 9 bases lay outside the gene matches. CDR3 length equals 15 residues. Looked up from germline, CDR1 is SGHTA and CDR2 is FQGNSA. CDR3 sequence reads: CASSPDSGVTYEQYF. CDR3 coding DNA: TGTGCCAGCAGCCCCGACAGCGGGGTCACCTACGAGCAGTACTTC.

The chain has TRBV5-1 and TRBJ2-7, with D perhaps TRBD2 (5 bases). CDR3 length: 14 residues. Trimming stripped 0 bases from V and 3 bases from J, with 10 bases between. From germline, CDR1 is SGHRS and CDR2 YFSETQ. CDR3 nucleotides: TGCGCCAGCAGCTTGGGACTACCCGACTACGAGCAGTACTTC. It is translated as CASSLGLPDYEQYF.

The genes are TRBV11-2 and TRBJ2-2; 8 nucleotides line up with TRBD2. V shed 3 bases, J shed 4 bases, and the junction held 10 bases outside the gene matches. The CDR3 covers 17 residues. Germline values: CDR1 SGHAT, CDR2 FQNNGV. The CDR3 region is CASSFGKAGGSTGELFF. CDR3 sequence (DNA): TGTGCCAGCAGCTTCGGGAAGGCGGGGGGCTCCACCGGGGAGCTGTTTTTT.

The V gene is TRBV5-6, the J gene TRBJ2-1, with D maybe TRBD1 (6 bases). Germline assignment: CDR1 SGHDT and CDR2 YYEEEE. The germline V and J ends were trimmed by 3 bases and 7 bases, with 8 bases remaining between them. The CDR3 totals 12 residues. The CDR3 loop reads CASSYRVNEQFF. The CDR3 DNA reads as TGTGCCAGCAGCTACAGGGTGAATGAGCAGTTCTTC. Using reference TRBV5-6 and TRBJ2-1 for the parts outside the CDR3, the full variable domain is DAGVTQSPTHLIKTRGQQVTLRCSPKSGHDTVSWYQQALGQGPQFIFQYYEEEERQRGNFPDRFSGHQFPNYSSELNVNALLLGDSALYLCASSYRVNEQFFGPGTRLTVL.

The V gene is TRBV30, the J gene TRBJ1-5, with 9 bases identical to TRBD1. Germline CDR1 is GTSNPN and CDR2 is SVGIG (reference sequence). V dropped 5 bases and J dropped 6; count of bases not matched to a gene: 5. The CDR3 runs to 13 residues. The CDR3 spells CAWGTGGPQPQHF. The CDR3 coding sequence is TGTGCCTGGGGAACAGGGGGCCCTCAGCCCCAGCATTTT.

This clone was counted between two and nine times. This sequence joins TRBV11-2 and TRBJ1-1; 8 nucleotides agree with TRBD1. This CDR3 has 19 amino acids. Trimming at V came to 4 bases and at J to 0 bases, leaving 16 bases not matched to a gene. CDR1 and CDR2 from the germline V gene are SGHAT and FQNNGV. The CDR3 reads CASSSNSWTGSKLNTEAFF. The DNA of the CDR3 is TGTGCCAGCAGCTCGAACAGTTGGACAGGGTCCAAATTGAACACTGAAGCTTTCTTT.

The chain carries TRBV19 and TRBJ1-5; 9 nucleotides align to TRBD1. The germline V gene has CDR1 LNHDA and CDR2 SQIVND (reference sequence). The CDR3 runs to 14 residues. The V gene end was trimmed by 4 bases and the J gene end by 7 bases; junction bases not matched to a gene: 5. CDR3 amino acids: CASSTQGARQPQHF. The CDR3 nucleotides read TGTGCCAGTAGTACACAGGGGGCGAGGCAGCCCCAGCATTTT.

The chain joins TRBV7-9 to TRBJ1-4; D is unresolved. V was cut by 6 bases and J by 2 bases, with 13 bases left in between. The CDR3 sequence is 15 residues long. The V gene's germline CDR1 is SEHNR and CDR2 FQNEAQ (reference sequence). This CDR3 reads CASRRTEVTNEKLFF. CDR3 bases: TGTGCCAGCAGGCGGACGGAGGTGACTAATGAAAAACTGTTTTTT.

This clone was detected only a few times. CDR3 amino acids: CASSLVRTGGLLSGANVLTF. For the CDR3, the DNA is TGTGCCAGCAGCTTAGTTAGGACAGGGGGCCTCCTCTCTGGGGCCAACGTCCTGACTTTC. V is TRBV7-8 and J is TRBJ2-6; 11 bases map to TRBD1. The CDR3 spans 20 residues. V was clipped by 1 base and J by 0 bases; unmatched bases: 8. Germline V lookup: CDR1 SGHVS, CDR2 FQNEAQ. Full variable domain (remainder filled in from reference TRBV7-8 and TRBJ2-6): GAGVSQSPRYKVAKRGQDVALRCDPISGHVSLFWYQQALGQGPEFLTYFQNEAQLDKSGLPSDRFFAERPEGSVSTLKIQRTQQEDSAVYLCASSLVRTGGLLSGANVLTFGAGSRLTVL.

The genes are TRBV7-2 and TRBJ2-2; no reliable D call. The CDR3 runs to 15 residues. Looked up from germline, CDR1 is SGHTA and CDR2 is FQGNSA. V was cut by 1 base and J by 7 bases, with 13 bases left in between. CDR3 region: CASSLVAGYGGELFF. The CDR3 DNA reads TGTGCCAGCAGCTTAGTGGCCGGGTACGGCGGGGAGCTGTTTTTT.

The V call is TRBV5-1, the J call TRBJ2-2; 12 nucleotides agree with TRBD1. With V trimmed by 3 bases and J by 6 bases, 6 bases remained unmatched. Germline V lookup: CDR1 SGHRS, CDR2 YFSETQ. This CDR3 is 16 amino acids long. The CDR3 DNA sequence: TGCGCCAGCAGCTCCGGGACAGGGGGCGGTGCCGGGGAGCTGTTTTTT. Translating it yields CASSSGTGGGAGELFF.

The V and J genes are TRBV5-4 and TRBJ2-6; no clear D. Germline CDR1 SGHNT, CDR2 YYREEE (reference sequence). V was trimmed by 2 bases and J by 0 bases, leaving 6 bases between them. The length of the CDR3 is 15 residues. DNA for the CDR3: TGTGCCAGCAGCTTTTATAACTCTGGGGCCAACGTCCTGACTTTC. It yields the protein CASSFYNSGANVLTF.

Turning to this clone: The sample has other DNA sequences that encode this CDR3 too. The CDR3: CASRGGTEAFF. As DNA, the CDR3 is TGTGCCAGCAGAGGGGGCACTGAAGCTTTCTTT. This chain joins TRBV2 and TRBJ1-1; maybe TRBD1 (6 bases). The ends were cut back, 6 bases at V and 4 bases at J, with 6 bases in the middle. From germline, CDR1 is SNHLY and CDR2 FYNNEI. The CDR3 is made up of 11 amino acids.

The V and J genes are TRBV28 and TRBJ2-5, with unresolved D. The germline V gene has CDR1 MDHEN and CDR2 SYDVKM. The CDR3 has 12 residues. V lost 6 bases and J lost 7, with 12 bases in between. For the CDR3, the DNA is TGTGCCAGCAGGCTCCCCCCGGGGACCCAGTACTTC. It yields the protein CASRLPPGTQYF.

The rearrangement joins TRBV28 to TRBJ2-1; 12 bases map to TRBD2. The ends lost 6 bases at V and 7 bases at J; junction bases unmatched: 13. Per the germline V gene, CDR1 is MDHEN and CDR2 is SYDVKM. This CDR3 region has 17 residues. DNA of the CDR3: TGTGCCAGCAGCCTAACGCCAGGGACTAGCGGGCGAAATGAGCAGTTCTTC. Protein: CASSLTPGTSGRNEQFF.

This clone occurred once. The gene calls are TRBV4-3 and TRBJ2-5; 7 positions match TRBD2. CDR1 is LGHNA, CDR2 YSLEER, per germline. Losses at the gene ends were 5 bases for V and 5 bases for J; bases not matched to a gene: 5. CDR3 size: 13 residues. CDR3 DNA sequence: TGCGCCAGCAGCGGCCGGCGGGGGGAGACCCAGTACTTC. Its protein product is CASSGRRGETQYF.

In DNA, the CDR3 is TGTGCCAGCAGCCCGAGACAGACAGGTGAAGCTTTCTTT. It specifies CASSPRQTGEAFF. This chain links TRBV9 with TRBJ1-1; a possible D gene is TRBD1 (6 bases). V lost 4 bases, J lost 7 bases, and 14 bases lay in between. CDR1 SGDLS and CDR2 YYNGEE come from the germline V gene. This CDR3 has 13 residues. The variable domain in full, completed from reference TRBV9 and TRBJ1-1, reads DSGVTQTPKHLITATGQRVTLRCSPRSGDLSVYWYQQSLDQGLQFLIQYYNGEERAKGNILERFSAQQFPDLHSELNLSSLELGDSALYFCASSPRQTGEAFFGQGTRLTVV.

This rearrangement joins TRBV27 to TRBJ2-7, with a weak D call TRBD1 (6 bases). The CDR3 runs to 13 residues. Germline loops: CDR1 MNHEY, CDR2 SMNVEV (reference sequence). Trimming cost V 5 bases and J 3 bases, with 11 bases left between them. CDR3 DNA sequence: TGTGCCAGCAGTCCGGACAGATTCTACGAGCAGTACTTC. It codes for CASSPDRFYEQYF.

J is TRBJ1-5 and V is TRBV10-2; 7 bases align to TRBD1. The CDR3 totals 15 residues. CDR1 is WSHSY, CDR2 SAAADI, per germline. The J segment lost 4 bases and the V segment lost 0 bases, leaving 3 bases of the junction unmatched. Here the CDR3 reads CASSESSGGNQPQHF. CDR3 nucleotides: TGCGCCAGCAGTGAGTCGTCAGGGGGTAATCAGCCCCAGCATTTT.

V gene TRBV27 combines with J gene TRBJ2-5; no reliable D call. The V gene lost 4 bases and the J gene lost 0 bases, with 6 bases spanning the gap. This CDR3 has 13 residues. The germline V gene encodes CDR1 MNHEY and CDR2 SMNVEV (reference sequence). The CDR3 bases are TGTGCCAGCAGTTGGCAGAACCAAGAGACCCAGTACTTC. Amino acid sequence: CASSWQNQETQYF.

The chain has TRBV6-1 and TRBJ2-7; TRBD1 matches at 9 bases. There are 14 residues in the CDR3. The junction had 13 bases not matched to a gene; V was cut back by 9 bases and J by 7 bases. Germline CDR1 is MNHNS and CDR2 is SASEGT. CDR3 nucleotide sequence: TGTGCCAGTAGCCCGGGACAGGGCGCGGGAGAGCAGTACTTC. Residues: CASSPGQGAGEQYF.

The CDR3 DNA reads TGTGCCAGCAGTAAAAGAAGGTTCACAGGGGGACAGGGGGTGTCTGGGGCCAACGTCCTGACTTTC. This gives the protein CASSKRRFTGGQGVSGANVLTF. The chain is built from TRBV28 and TRBJ2-6; 11 bases align to TRBD1. The J segment lost 1 base and the V segment lost 5 bases, leaving 19 bases of the junction unmatched. CDR1 MDHEN and CDR2 SYDVKM come from the germline V gene. This CDR3 region has 22 residues. Full variable domain (remainder filled in from reference TRBV28 and TRBJ2-6): DVKVTQSSRYLVKRTGEKVFLECVQDMDHENMFWYRQDPGLGLRLIYFSYDVKMKEKGDIPEGYSVSREKKERFSLILESASTNQTSMYLCASSKRRFTGGQGVSGANVLTFGAGSRLTVL.

The chain recombines TRBV19 with TRBJ2-2, with a possible D match to TRBD2 (6 bases). CDR1 is LNHDA, CDR2 SQIVND, per germline (reference sequence). V was trimmed by 2 bases and J by 9 bases, leaving 10 bases between them. This CDR3 contains 13 residues. DNA of the CDR3: TGTGCCAGTAGTATACACGGGAGCCGGGAGCTGTTTTTT. Its translation is CASSIHGSRELFF.